The rows below give T cell receptor beta chains drawn from one sample of a study of identical twins. In TCRdb, the 5' RACE reads were re-called with MiXCR into one record per CDR3 protein. The sample lists fewer than 500,000 distinct CDR3 sequences, over 11% occurring once. The sample also formed part of further work on yellow fever vaccine responses in identical twins.

Sequenced input: CD4+ T cells sorted from blood. These receptors came from a woman aged 18 to 35 in good health. Each CDR3 is given with its conserved first and last residue. A D gene is named only where the DNA matches it firmly. Size values are once, few and many counts, or a class for expanded clones, and some rows have none.

>TRBV24-1|-|TRBJ2-3|-|14
TGTGCCACCAGTGATTATGGGGTGACAGATACGCAGTATTTT
CATSDYGVTDTQYF
>TRBV3-1|-|TRBJ2-2|many|14
TGTGCCAGCAGCCACCATCTGAGCACCGGGGAGCTGTTTTTT
CASSHHLSTGELFF
>TRBV11-2|-|TRBJ2-7|-|15
TGTGCCAGCAGCCCAATCGGGATTATAGCCTACGAGCAGTACTTC
CASSPIGIIAYEQYF
>TRBV24-1|-|TRBJ1-2|few|13
TGTGCCACCAGTGATTCAGGGGTTCGTGGCTACACCTTC
CATSDSGVRGYTF
>TRBV5-1|-|TRBJ2-7|few|15
TGCGCCAGCAGCTTGGGGCATACGAGCTCCTACGAGCAGTACTTC
CASSLGHTSSYEQYF
>TRBV5-6|-|TRBJ2-4|many|14
TGTGCCAGCAGCTTGATAAAAGGAGAAAACATTCAGTACTTC
CASSLIKGENIQYF
>TRBV30|TRBD2|TRBJ2-1|-|13
TGTGCCTGGAGTCTTGGACTAGTCAATGAGCAGTTCTTC
CAWSLGLVNEQFF
>TRBV3-1|TRBD2|TRBJ2-7|-|16
TGTGCCAGCAGCCAAGGTAGCGGGAGGCCTAACTACGAGCAGTACTTC
CASSQGSGRPNYEQYF
>TRBV5-1|-|TRBJ2-1|many|14
TGCGCCAGCAGCTTGGGTCTAGGTAGGAATGAGCAGTTCTTC
CASSLGLGRNEQFF
>TRBV4-1|TRBD2|TRBJ2-7|few|16
TGCGCCAGCAGCCAACTAACTAGCGGGAGAGGCTACGAGCAGTACTTC
CASSQLTSGRGYEQYF
>TRBV7-6|TRBD2|TRBJ2-6|few|17
TGTGCCAGCAGCTTAGGCAGGACTAGCTCTGGGGCCAACGTCCTGACTTTC
CASSLGRTSSGANVLTF
>TRBV18|-|TRBJ2-5|-|16
TGTGCCAGCTCACCCCTCAGGGGTCAGTACCAAGAGACCCAGTACTTC
CASSPLRGQYQETQYF
>TRBV9|-|TRBJ1-1|few|14
TGTGCCAGCAGCGTAGCGGGGGCGGACACTGAAGCTTTCTTT
CASSVAGADTEAFF
>TRBV6-2/TRBV6-3|-|TRBJ1-1|-|13
TGTGCCAGCATCGGGGGGCGCGGAACTGAAGCTTTCTTT
CASIGGRGTEAFF
>TRBV7-2|TRBD2|TRBJ2-2|few|15
TGTGCCAGCAGTCCGGGACTAGCGTCGCTGGGGGAGCTGTTTTTT
CASSPGLASLGELFF
>TRBV29-1|TRBD1|TRBJ1-4|-|17
TGCAGCGCCCGAGAGGGGACAGGATTCTTTTGGAATGAAAAACTGTTTTTT
CSAREGTGFFWNEKLFF
>TRBV5-1|-|TRBJ2-2|many|14
TGCGCCAGCAGCTTGGGGGGAAAAACCGGGGAGCTGTTTTTT
CASSLGGKTGELFF
>TRBV6-2/TRBV6-3|-|TRBJ1-5|many|14
TGTGCCAGCAGCCGGACGGGGGGGCATCAGCCCCAGCATTTT
CASSRTGGHQPQHF
>TRBV5-1|-|TRBJ2-3|few|14
TGCGCCAGCAGCTTCACTAGATACACAGATACGCAGTATTTT
CASSFTRYTDTQYF
>TRBV20-1|-|TRBJ2-2|once|13
TGCAGTGCTAGAAAGGCAAGCACCGGGGAGCTGTTTTTT
CSARKASTGELFF
>TRBV29-1|-|TRBJ2-3|-|12
TGCAGCGTTGCCGGGGTATCGTATACGCAGTATTTT
CSVAGVSYTQYF
>TRBV6-5|TRBD2|TRBJ2-3|few|16
TGTGCCAGCAGTTCATTTAGCGGGGGGCTCACAGATACGCAGTATTTT
CASSSFSGGLTDTQYF